This record covers a single T cell receptor beta chain. V lost 4 bases, J lost 1 base, and 9 bases stayed unmatched. Germline V gene data show CDR1 as MDHEN and CDR2 as SYDVKM. The CDR3 contains 16 residues. Samples came from axillary lymph nodes draining the breast cancer. Each CDR3 protein gets one entry after TCRdb re-called the multiplex PCR reads with MiXCR. The data hold 100,000 or so distinct CDR3 sequences, with approximately 22% observed a single time. The entry originates in a study of breast tumors, draining lymph nodes, adjacent tissues. Source material: axillary lymph node tissue. The rearrangement links TRBV28 to TRBJ2-5, with TRBD2 identical over 7 bases. The receptor comes from a female donor with breast cancer. Some clones in this sample may be carry-over from other donors' samples. The CDR3: CASSSPLGGGQETQYF. Written as DNA, the CDR3 is TGTGCCAGCAGTTCCCCCCTGGGGGGGGGCCAAGAGACCCAGTACTTC.